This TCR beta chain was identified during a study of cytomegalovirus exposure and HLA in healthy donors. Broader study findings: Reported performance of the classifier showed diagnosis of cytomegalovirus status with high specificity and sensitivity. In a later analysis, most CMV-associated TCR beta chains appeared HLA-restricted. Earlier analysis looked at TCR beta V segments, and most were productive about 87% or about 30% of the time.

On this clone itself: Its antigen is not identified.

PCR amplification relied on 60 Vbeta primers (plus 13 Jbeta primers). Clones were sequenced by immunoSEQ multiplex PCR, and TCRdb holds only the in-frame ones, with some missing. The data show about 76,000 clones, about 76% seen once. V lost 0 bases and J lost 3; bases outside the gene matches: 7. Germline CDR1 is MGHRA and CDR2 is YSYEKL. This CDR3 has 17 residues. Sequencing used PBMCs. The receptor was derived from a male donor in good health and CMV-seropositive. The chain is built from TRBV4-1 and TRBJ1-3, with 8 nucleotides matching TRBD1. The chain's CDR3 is CASSQDRQGAGGNTIYF. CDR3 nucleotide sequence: TGCGCCAGCAGCCAAGACCGGCAGGGGGCCGGTGGAAACACCATATATTTT.